This is a list of T cell receptor beta chains from one sample in a study of CD8+ T cells in alopecia areata. Libraries were prepared by immunoSEQ multiplex PCR; TCRdb keeps only in-frame clonotypes and omits some of them. Of about 150,000 clones in the sample, around 47% were seen once. What was sequenced was CD4+ T cells sorted from blood. These receptors originate from a human donor with alopecia areata. CDR3s include the opening cysteine and the closing phenylalanine or tryptophan. Fields, in order: V gene, CDR3 length, D gene, clone size, J gene, CDR3 protein, CDR3 DNA. D genes are given only for firm matches. Clone size appears in some rows only: once, few, many, or a class for an expanded clone.

V: TRBV27
length: 12
D: .
size: few
J: TRBJ1-2
CDR3: CASSPVRGGYTF
DNA: TGTGCCAGCAGTCCCGTCCGCGGGGGCTACACCTTC

V: TRBV5-4
length: 14
D: .
size: few
J: TRBJ1-1
CDR3: CASSLGRVTGEAFF
DNA: TGTGCCAGCAGCTTGGGTAGGGTGACGGGTGAAGCTTTCTTT

V: TRBV25-1
length: 14
D: TRBD1
size: once
J: TRBJ2-5
CDR3: CASSESGQEETQYF
DNA: TGTGCCAGCAGTGAATCGGGACAGGAAGAGACCCAGTACTTC

V: TRBV7-9
length: 13
D: .
size: few
J: TRBJ2-1
CDR3: CASSSDYYGEQFF
DNA: TGTGCCAGCAGCTCCGATTATTACGGAGAGCAGTTCTTC

V: TRBV30
length: 11
D: .
size: .
J: TRBJ1-2
CDR3: CAWDGGNVHTF
DNA: TGTGCCTGGGACGGAGGAAACGTTCACACCTTC

V: TRBV5-1
length: 16
D: .
size: .
J: TRBJ2-6
CDR3: CASSLVGERGANVLTF
DNA: TGCGCCAGCAGCCTGGTAGGCGAGCGTGGGGCCAACGTCCTGACTTTC

V: TRBV5-1
length: 11
D: .
size: .
J: TRBJ2-1
CDR3: CASSSGIEQFF
DNA: TGCGCCAGCAGCTCCGGTATCGAGCAGTTCTTC

V: TRBV27
length: 14
D: .
size: .
J: TRBJ2-1
CDR3: CASSPSILEDEQFF
DNA: TGTGCCAGCAGTCCATCCATACTAGAAGATGAGCAGTTCTTC

V: TRBV5-4
length: 14
D: .
size: .
J: TRBJ1-1
CDR3: CASSSGQRNTEAFF
DNA: TGTGCCAGCAGCTCAGGACAGAGGAACACTGAAGCTTTCTTT

V: TRBV7-3
length: 15
D: TRBD2
size: few
J: TRBJ2-2
CDR3: CASSPTSANTGELFF
DNA: TGTGCCAGCAGCCCAACTAGCGCCAACACCGGGGAGCTGTTTTTT

V: TRBV5-6
length: 15
D: .
size: few
J: TRBJ1-1
CDR3: CASSLSVGLNTEAFF
DNA: TGTGCCAGCAGCTTGTCTGTCGGACTGAACACTGAAGCTTTCTTT

V: TRBV18
length: 16
D: TRBD1
size: few
J: TRBJ1-5
CDR3: CASSGGQGRSGQPQHF
DNA: TGTGCCAGCTCAGGCGGACAGGGGCGTTCGGGTCAGCCCCAGCATTTT

V: TRBV6-1
length: 14
D: TRBD1
size: few
J: TRBJ2-2
CDR3: CASMRGQDTGELFF
DNA: TGTGCCAGCATGCGGGGACAGGACACCGGGGAGCTGTTTTTT

V: TRBV28
length: 12
D: .
size: .
J: TRBJ2-1
CDR3: CASRDPVNEQFF
DNA: TGTGCCAGCAGAGATCCTGTAAATGAGCAGTTCTTC

V: TRBV29-1
length: 14
D: TRBD2
size: few
J: TRBJ2-3
CDR3: CSVDGTSGTDTQYF
DNA: TGCAGCGTGGATGGGACTAGCGGGACAGATACGCAGTATTTT

V: TRBV5-1
length: 16
D: TRBD2
size: .
J: TRBJ2-1
CDR3: CASSLGRREGYNEQFF
DNA: TGCGCCAGCAGCTTGGGGCGGCGGGAGGGGTACAATGAGCAGTTCTTC

V: TRBV29-1
length: 8
D: .
size: .
J: TRBJ2-3
CDR3: CSGDTQYF
DNA: TGCAGCGGGGATACGCAGTATTTT

V: TRBV20-1
length: 11
D: .
size: .
J: TRBJ1-1
CDR3: CSAPRRTEAFF
DNA: TGCAGTGCCCCAAGGAGGACTGAAGCTTTCTTT

V: TRBV5-1
length: 12
D: .
size: few
J: TRBJ2-1
CDR3: CASSIPSDEQFF
DNA: TGCGCCAGCAGCATCCCTAGCGATGAGCAGTTCTTC

V: TRBV19
length: 17
D: TRBD2
size: few
J: TRBJ2-3
CDR3: CASSILAGGSLTDTQYF
DNA: TGTGCCAGTAGTATACTAGCGGGAGGATCTCTCACAGATACGCAGTATTTT

V: TRBV15
length: 13
D: .
size: few
J: TRBJ2-7
CDR3: CATSRAAGLEQYF
DNA: TGTGCCACCAGCAGAGCCGCGGGACTCGAGCAGTACTTC

V: TRBV7-8
length: 15
D: .
size: .
J: TRBJ1-2
CDR3: CASSLVAGRSYGYTF
DNA: TGTGCCAGCAGCTTAGTTGCCGGGAGGTCCTATGGCTACACCTTC